The 14 T cell receptor beta chains in this list originate from one sample, sequenced in a study of radiation and T cells in renal cell carcinoma. Time point indicated: blood 4 weeks post-SBRT, at nephrectomy. Treatment: 15 Gy SBRT to primary tumor, nephrectomy 4 weeks later. Generated by immunoSEQ multiplex PCR, the TCRdb table keeps only in-frame clones and is missing some. The repertoire has about 170,000 clones, 88% of them found once; the top ten carry about 11%. Sample: blood, taken from a patient whose treatment included radiotherapy and nephrectomy. The receptor source for this set is a woman between 50 and 59 years old with renal cell carcinoma.

The chain is built from TRBV6-5 and TRBJ2-5; 8 nucleotides match TRBD2. This CDR3 region has 13 residues. V shed 6 bases and J 3 bases; nucleotides not matched to a gene: 3. CDR1 is MNHEY, CDR2 SVGAGI, per germline. The CDR3 loop reads CASRGLVKETQYF. DNA of the CDR3: TGTGCCAGCAGGGGACTAGTTAAAGAGACCCAGTACTTC.

The rearrangement joins TRBV19 to TRBJ2-3, with D perhaps given as TRBD1 or TRBD2 (5 bases each). Per germline, CDR1 LNHDA and CDR2 SQIVND (reference sequence). Trimming removed 3 bases at V and 1 base at J, with 14 bases between. This CDR3 has 16 amino acids. Written as DNA, the CDR3 is TGTGCCAGTAGTATTTTGGCAGGGACCGGCACAGATACGCAGTATTTT. Amino acids: CASSILAGTGTDTQYF.

The rearrangement joins TRBV2 to TRBJ2-6; 7 bases map to TRBD1. The CDR3 sequence is 17 residues long. V shed 7 bases, J shed 1 base, and the junction held 10 bases outside the gene matches. Germline CDR1 and CDR2: SNHLY and FYNNEI. The CDR3 nucleotides are TGTGCCAGCAAGCGACAGGGTAATCGTTCTGGGGCCAACGTCCTGACTTTC. It specifies CASKRQGNRSGANVLTF.

The chain is built from TRBV6-1 and TRBJ1-4; TRBD1 aligns across 8 bases. Germline-derived CDR1 and CDR2 are MNHNS and SASEGT. This CDR3 is built from 14 residues. The trim removed 5 bases at V and 8 bases at J, leaving 7 bases unmatched. CDR3 nucleotide sequence: TGTGCCAGCAGTAAGGGAAGGACAGGGGAAAAACTGTTTTTT. It translates to CASSKGRTGEKLFF.

The chain links TRBV18 to TRBJ2-7, with 7 nucleotides matching TRBD2. V was pared by 0 bases and J by 0 bases, with 8 bases of the junction left unmatched. The CDR3 length is 17 residues. Germline V gene sequence: CDR1 KGHSH, CDR2 LQKENI. The CDR3 nucleotides are TGTGCCAGCTCACCACCGGCGTGGGGGGGGAGCTCCTACGAGCAGTACTTC. Its translation is CASSPPAWGGSSYEQYF. The full variable domain, completed using reference TRBV18 and TRBJ2-7, is NAGVMQNPRHLVRRRGQEARLRCSPMKGHSHVYWYRQLPEEGLKFMVYLQKENIIDESGMPKERFSAEFPKEGPSILRIQQVVRGDSAAYFCASSPPAWGGSSYEQYFGPGTRLTVT.

The V call is TRBV6-1, the J call TRBJ2-5; D is undetermined. CDR3 length: 14 amino acids. Deletions cut 8 bases from V and 3 bases from J, with 16 bases between. Per the germline V gene, CDR1 is MNHNS and CDR2 is SASEGT. CDR3 in DNA: TGTGCCAGCCCCACCCCGCCCCTAGAAGAGACCCAGTACTTC. This translates into CASPTPPLEETQYF.

J is TRBJ1-6 and V is TRBV30; D is uncertain. The germline V gene encodes CDR1 GTSNPN and CDR2 SVGIG (reference sequence). V gave up 2 bases and J gave up 3 bases, with 8 bases separating them. CDR3 length equals 14 residues. This CDR3 reads CAWSLMGYNSPLHF. CDR3 DNA: TGTGCCTGGAGTTTAATGGGCTATAATTCACCCCTCCACTTT.

The chain joins TRBV30 to TRBJ1-2, with a weak D call TRBD1 (5 bases). V shed 0 bases and J shed 4 bases, with 18 bases lying between them. The CDR3 runs to 16 residues. In germline, CDR1 is GTSNPN, CDR2 SVGIG (reference sequence). CDR3 DNA sequence: TGTGCCTGGAGTGTTATCGAGGTGGGGCGCGGCTATGGCTACACCTTC. The encoded protein is CAWSVIEVGRGYGYTF.

The V gene is TRBV7-2, the J gene TRBJ2-1; TRBD2 matches 13 bases. The CDR3 contains 16 residues. V shed 1 base, J shed 13 bases, and the junction held 10 bases outside the gene matches. From germline, CDR1 is SGHTA and CDR2 FQGNSA. CDR3 region: CASSLVERLAGGTQFF. The CDR3 region has the DNA TGTGCCAGCAGCTTAGTCGAAAGACTAGCGGGGGGCACCCAGTTCTTC.

This chain joins TRBV19 and TRBJ1-5; weak D call: TRBD1 (5 bases). The CDR3 runs to 13 residues. The germline gives CDR1 LNHDA, CDR2 SQIVND (reference sequence). The V and J ends lost 3 bases and 9 bases respectively, with 12 bases between them. The CDR3 spells CASSIPGVWPQHF. The CDR3 DNA is TGTGCCAGTAGTATTCCGGGGGTTTGGCCCCAGCATTTT.

This clone is medium-sized (0.01 to 0.1%) within its sample. At one end, the junction sequence differs from germline, possibly due to a read error. This chain links TRBV6-1 with TRBJ1-1; perhaps TRBD1 as D (6 bases). The CDR3 spans 17 residues. Germline V gene lookup returns CDR1 MNHNS and CDR2 SASEGT. The CDR3 is CAISEFRDTDLNTEAFF. The DNA for the CDR3 is TGTGCCATCAGTGAGTTCCGGGACACAGACCTGAACACTGAAGCTTTCTTT.

The chain combines TRBV13 with TRBJ2-1; TRBD2 aligns across 12 bases. Germline trimming cut 5 bases from V and 9 bases from J; bases unmatched to any gene: 5. CDR3 length equals 14 residues. Per the germline V gene, CDR1 is PRHDT and CDR2 is FYEKMQ (reference sequence). The CDR3, as DNA: TGTGCCAGCAGCCCGAGACTAGCGGGGGTTGAGCAGTTCTTC. Amino acids: CASSPRLAGVEQFF.

The rearrangement uses TRBV4-1 and TRBJ1-6; D perhaps matches TRBD1 (5 bases). The germline V and J ends were trimmed by 0 bases and 7 bases, with 13 bases remaining between them. The CDR3 runs 16 residues. Per the germline V gene, CDR1 is MGHRA and CDR2 is YSYEKL. CDR3 residues: CASSQELQAGNSPLHF. The CDR3 DNA follows: TGCGCCAGCAGCCAAGAATTACAGGCCGGGAATTCACCCCTCCACTTT.

The V and J genes are TRBV6-5 and TRBJ1-2, with D possibly matching TRBD1 (6 bases). Germline V gene lookup returns CDR1 MNHEY and CDR2 SVGAGI. CDR3 size: 13 residues. V was shortened by 6 bases and J by 8 bases, with 16 bases between the two germline ends. The CDR3 here is CASSPGGPGGYTF. For the CDR3, the DNA is TGTGCCAGCAGCCCCGGGGGGCCGGGGGGCTACACCTTC.